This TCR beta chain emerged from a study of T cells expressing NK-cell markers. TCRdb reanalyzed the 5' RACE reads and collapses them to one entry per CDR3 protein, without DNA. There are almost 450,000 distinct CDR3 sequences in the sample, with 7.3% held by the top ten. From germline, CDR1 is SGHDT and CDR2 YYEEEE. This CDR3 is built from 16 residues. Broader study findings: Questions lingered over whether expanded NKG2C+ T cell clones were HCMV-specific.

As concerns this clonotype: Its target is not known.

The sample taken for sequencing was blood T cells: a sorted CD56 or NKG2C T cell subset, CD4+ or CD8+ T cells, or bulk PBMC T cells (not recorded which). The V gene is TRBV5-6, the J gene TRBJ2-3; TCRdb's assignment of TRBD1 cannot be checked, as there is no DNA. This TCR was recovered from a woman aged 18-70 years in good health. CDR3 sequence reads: CASSLRIAGGPNPQYF.